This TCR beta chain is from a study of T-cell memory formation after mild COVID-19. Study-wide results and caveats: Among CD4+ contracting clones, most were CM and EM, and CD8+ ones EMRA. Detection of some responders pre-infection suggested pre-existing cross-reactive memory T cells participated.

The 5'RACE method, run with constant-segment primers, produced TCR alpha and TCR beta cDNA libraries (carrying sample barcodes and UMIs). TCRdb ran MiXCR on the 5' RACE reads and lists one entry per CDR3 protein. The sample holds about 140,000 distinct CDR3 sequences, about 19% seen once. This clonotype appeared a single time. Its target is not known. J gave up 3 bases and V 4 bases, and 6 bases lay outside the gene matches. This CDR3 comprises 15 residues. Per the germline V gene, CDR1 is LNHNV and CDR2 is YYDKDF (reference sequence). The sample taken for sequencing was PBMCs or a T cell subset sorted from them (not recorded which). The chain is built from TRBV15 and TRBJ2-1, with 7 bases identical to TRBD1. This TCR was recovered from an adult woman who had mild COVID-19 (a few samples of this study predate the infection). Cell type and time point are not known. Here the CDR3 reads CATSNPGQSYNEQFF. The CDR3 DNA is TGTGCCACCAGCAATCCGGGACAGAGCTACAATGAGCAGTTCTTC.